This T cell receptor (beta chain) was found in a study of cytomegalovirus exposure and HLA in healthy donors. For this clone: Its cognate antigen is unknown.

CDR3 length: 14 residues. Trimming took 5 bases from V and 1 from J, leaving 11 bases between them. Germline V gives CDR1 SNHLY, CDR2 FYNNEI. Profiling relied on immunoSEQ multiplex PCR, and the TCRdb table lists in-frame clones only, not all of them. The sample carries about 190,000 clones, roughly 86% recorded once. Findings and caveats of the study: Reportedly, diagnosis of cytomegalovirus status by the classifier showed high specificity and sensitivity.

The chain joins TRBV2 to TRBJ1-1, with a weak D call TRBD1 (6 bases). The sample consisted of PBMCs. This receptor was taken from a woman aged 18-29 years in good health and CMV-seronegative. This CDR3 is CASSPQTGNTEAFF. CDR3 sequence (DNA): TGTGCCAGCAGTCCCCAGACAGGGAACACTGAAGCTTTCTTT. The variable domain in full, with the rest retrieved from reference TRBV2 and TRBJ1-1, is EPEVTQTPSHQVTQMGQEVILRCVPISNHLYFYWYRQILGQKVEFLVSFYNNEISEKSEIFDDQFSVERPDGSNFTLKIRSTKLEDSAMYFCASSPQTGNTEAFFGQGTRLTVV.